Below are 30 T cell receptor beta chains sequenced from a single sample in a study of cytomegalovirus exposure and HLA in healthy donors. The assay was immunoSEQ multiplex PCR, and TCRdb's table has in-frame clones only and misses some. The data hold 150,000 to 200,000 clones, with around four fifths observed a single time. The specimen was PBMCs. These receptors were taken from a man aged 25-45 years in good health and CMV-seropositive.

This clone was observed a single time. The CDR3 coding sequence is TGTGCCAGCAGTTACTCGACAGGGGCCACCTACGAGCAGTACTTC. Translation gives CASSYSTGATYEQYF. The genes are TRBV6-5 and TRBJ2-7; TRBD1 matches 8 bases. This CDR3 is built from 15 residues. Losses at the gene ends were 0 bases for V and 2 bases for J; bases not matched to a gene: 3. Germline lookup yields CDR1 MNHEY and CDR2 SVGAGI.

This chain connects TRBV25-1 to TRBJ1-1; D might be TRBD1 (6 bases). Germline V gives CDR1 MGHDK, CDR2 SYGVNS. The CDR3 totals 15 residues. V was shortened by 5 bases and J by 10 bases, with 23 bases between the two germline ends. The CDR3 loop reads CASSLKPGVGVGAFF. The CDR3 nucleotides are TGTGCCAGCAGTCTTAAGCCAGGGGTCGGCGTAGGAGCTTTCTTT.

J is TRBJ2-7 and V is TRBV19; unclear D gene. The CDR3 is 14 residues long. From germline, CDR1 is LNHDA and CDR2 SQIVND (reference sequence). The V end lost 1 base, the J end lost 0 bases, and 7 bases lay between the germline ends. The CDR3 is CASSIGGRSYEQYF. CDR3 coding DNA: TGTGCCAGTAGTATAGGAGGCCGCTCCTACGAGCAGTACTTC.

This chain connects TRBV7-9 to TRBJ1-4; possibly TRBD1 for D (6 bases). The germline V and J ends were trimmed by 1 base and 7 bases, with 13 bases remaining between them. Germline V gene data show CDR1 as SEHNR and CDR2 as FQNEAQ (reference sequence). The CDR3 is 15 amino acids. The CDR3 nucleotides are TGTGCCAGCAGCTTAGATGGCAGGGGTGGTGAAAAACTGTTTTTT. Protein sequence: CASSLDGRGGEKLFF.

This sequence joins TRBV14 and TRBJ2-7, with a weak D call TRBD1 (6 bases). CDR3 length: 15 residues. Germline assignment: CDR1 SGHDN and CDR2 FVKESK. V lost 2 bases to trimming and J lost 4 bases, with 15 bases between them. CDR3 bases: TGTGCCAGCAGCCAAATTGGGGGCAGGGCTTACGAGCAGTACTTC. Its translation: CASSQIGGRAYEQYF.

This clone was seen only once. The chain uses TRBV6-1 and TRBJ1-5, with a weak D call TRBD1 (5 bases). V was pared by 1 base and J by 2 bases, with 12 bases between. From germline, CDR1 is MNHNS and CDR2 SASEGT. This CDR3 has 16 residues. The CDR3, as DNA: TGTGCCAGCAGTGAAGGGGTAGGGGCTGGCAATCAGCCCCAGCATTTT. Its translation is CASSEGVGAGNQPQHF.

In its sample, this clone was seen once. The chain recombines TRBV5-1 with TRBJ2-7; TRBD2 aligns across 11 bases. This CDR3 spans 14 amino acids. Germline trimming cut 6 bases from V and 3 bases from J; bases unmatched to any gene: 5. The germline V gene encodes CDR1 SGHRS and CDR2 YFSETQ. CDR3 sequence (DNA): TGCGCCAGCACCGCTAGCGGGGGGAACTACGAGCAGTACTTC. Translated, it gives CASTASGGNYEQYF.

J is TRBJ1-4 and V is TRBV30; weak D call: TRBD1 (6 bases). The germline V gene has CDR1 GTSNPN and CDR2 SVGIG (reference sequence). The length of the CDR3 is 13 residues. V dropped 4 bases and J dropped 3 bases, with 9 bases sitting between them. The CDR3 spells CAWNRDPNEKLFF. The CDR3 nucleotides are TGTGCCTGGAACAGGGATCCTAATGAAAAACTGTTTTTT.

The rearrangement joins TRBV7-5 to TRBJ2-7; no check of the table's D call, TRBD1, against the DNA was made. TRBV7-5 is a pseudogene segment. CDR3 length: 13 residues. Written as DNA, the CDR3 is TGTGCCAGAAGCTTAAGGGACAACTACGAGCAGTACTTC. Its translation is CARSLRDNYEQYF.

Only one count was recorded for this clone. This rearrangement joins TRBV27 to TRBJ2-7, with D maybe TRBD1 (5 bases). Looked up from germline, CDR1 is MNHEY and CDR2 is SMNVEV (reference sequence). V shed 4 bases and J shed 5 bases, with 15 bases lying between them. The CDR3 sequence is 14 residues long. CDR3: CASSSQGNFDEQYF. CDR3 nucleotide sequence: TGTGCCAGCAGTTCGCAGGGAAATTTCGACGAGCAGTACTTC.

The J gene is TRBJ2-3, the V gene TRBV5-1; 7 bases are shared with TRBD1. Germline CDR1 and CDR2: SGHRS and YFSETQ. Trimming at V came to 4 bases and at J to 6 bases, leaving 5 bases not matched to a gene. The CDR3 is 13 residues long. The CDR3 region has the DNA TGCGCCAGCAGCCCGACAGGGCCCGATACGCAGTATTTT. Translating gives CASSPTGPDTQYF.

Remarks on this clone: One junction end does not reproduce the germline sequence, and a read error may be involved. This chain connects TRBV18 to TRBJ2-1; 13 bases fit TRBD2. Germline CDR1 is KGHSH and CDR2 is LQKENI. The CDR3 spans 16 residues. CDR3 sequence (DNA): TGTGCCAGCTCGCCACCCGGGACTAGCGGGGTCAATGAGCAGTTCTTC. This gives the protein CASSPPGTSGVNEQFF. Variable domain in full (rest from reference TRBV18 and TRBJ2-1): NAGVMQNPRHLVRRRGQEARLRCSPMKGHSHVYWYRQLPEEGLKFMVYLQKENIIDESGMPKERFSAEFPKEGPSILRIQQVVRGDSAAYFCASSPPGTSGVNEQFFGPGTRLTVL.

This clone was observed a few times. This rearrangement joins TRBV4-1 to TRBJ1-2; a weak D match, TRBD1 (6 bases). V lost 4 bases and J 4 bases, leaving 16 bases between the germline ends. The CDR3 consists of 15 residues. CDR1 is MGHRA and CDR2 is YSYEKL in the germline V gene. CDR3 coding DNA: TGCGCCAGCAGCCCGGCGGGGGCTCTTGGCTATGGCTACACCTTC. This codes for CASSPAGALGYGYTF.

This chain links TRBV7-9 with TRBJ1-3; 7 bases are shared with TRBD1. The CDR3 covers 15 residues. J was trimmed by 3 bases and V by 5 bases; bases with no gene match: 7. Germline V gene data show CDR1 as SEHNR and CDR2 as FQNEAQ (reference sequence). In DNA, the CDR3 is TGTGCCAGCAGCAACCAGGGGGGCCGTGGAAACACCATATATTTT. Amino acid sequence: CASSNQGGRGNTIYF. The full variable domain, in which reference TRBV7-9 and TRBJ1-3 provide the parts outside the CDR3, is DTGVSQNPRHKITKRGQNVTFRCDPISEHNRLYWYRQTLGQGPEFLTYFQNEAQLEKSRLLSDRFSAERPKGSFSTLEIQRTEQGDSAMYLCASSNQGGRGNTIYFGEGSWLTVV.

V is TRBV11-2 and J is TRBJ2-7; 12 positions agree with TRBD2. Germline V gene sequence: CDR1 SGHAT, CDR2 FQNNGV. The CDR3 is 15 residues long. The V and J ends lost 6 bases and 5 bases, in that order; junction bases with no gene match: 8. The CDR3 sequence is CASRGLAGGPHEQYF. The CDR3 DNA sequence: TGTGCCAGCAGAGGTCTAGCGGGGGGGCCCCACGAGCAGTACTTC.

The chain uses TRBV28 and TRBJ2-3, with a possible D match to TRBD1 (6 bases). Trimming pared 7 bases from V and 7 bases from J, leaving 18 bases between. Germline CDR1 reads MDHEN; CDR2 reads SYDVKM. The length of the CDR3 is 14 residues. The CDR3 protein is CASTEQGSSNTQYF. CDR3 DNA: TGTGCCAGCACCGAACAGGGCTCATCGAATACGCAGTATTTT.

The chain recombines TRBV21-1 with TRBJ2-3; the table gives TRBD1 as D, unverified against the DNA. TRBV21-1 is marked as a pseudogene. The CDR3 extends over 13 amino acids. The CDR3 sequence: CASRKEGADTQYF. CDR3 DNA: TGTGCCAGCAGGAAAGAGGGGGCAGATACGCAGTATTTT.

This chain joins TRBV27 and TRBJ2-1; 10 bases align to TRBD2. The trim removed 5 bases at V and 7 bases at J, leaving 5 bases unmatched. The germline V gene has CDR1 MNHEY and CDR2 SMNVEV (reference sequence). The CDR3 is 14 amino acids. The DNA for the CDR3 is TGTGCCAGCAGTACTAGCGGGGTATGGAATGAGCAGTTCTTC. Translating gives CASSTSGVWNEQFF.

The chain joins TRBV5-1 to TRBJ1-1; D perhaps matches TRBD1 (5 bases). This CDR3 is built from 15 residues. Germline V CDR1 and CDR2: SGHRS, YFSETQ. V gave up 0 bases and J gave up 1 base, with 10 bases separating them. This chain's CDR3 is CASSLEDGGNTEAFF. The CDR3, as DNA: TGCGCCAGCAGCTTGGAAGACGGGGGGAACACTGAAGCTTTCTTT.

The rearrangement joins TRBV6-5 to TRBJ2-3; D gene unclear. The CDR3 has 13 residues. Trimming left V 6 bases short and J 6 bases short, with 13 bases between. Germline V gene sequence: CDR1 MNHEY, CDR2 SVGAGI. The CDR3 loop reads CASSPSVADTQYF. Here the CDR3 DNA reads TGTGCCAGCAGCCCCTCCGTGGCTGATACGCAGTATTTT.

The gene calls are TRBV19 and TRBJ1-6; 8 bases fit TRBD1. The germline V gene has CDR1 LNHDA and CDR2 SQIVND (reference sequence). CDR3 length: 15 amino acids. J lost 6 bases, V lost 7 bases, and 8 bases had no gene match. CDR3 coding DNA: TGTGCCAGTAACCCGGGACAGGTCCCTAATTCACCCCTCCACTTT. This gives the protein CASNPGQVPNSPLHF.

V is TRBV10-2 and J is TRBJ2-7, with 7 nucleotides matching TRBD1. With 6 bases clipped from V and 2 bases from J, the junction kept 4 bases outside the gene matches. This CDR3 comprises 13 residues. The germline V gene has CDR1 WSHSY and CDR2 SAAADI. The CDR3 reads CASRRTGTYEQYF. CDR3 DNA sequence: TGCGCCAGCAGGAGGACAGGAACCTACGAGCAGTACTTC.

The chain has TRBV7-2 and TRBJ2-3; the D gene is possibly TRBD2 (6 bases). Germline CDR1 reads SGHTA; CDR2 reads FQGNSA. The CDR3 has 15 amino acids. Trimming cost V 4 bases and J 3 bases, with 14 bases left between them. In nucleotides, the CDR3 is TGTGCCAGCAGCTCCCGGGAGCAACGGACAGATACGCAGTATTTT. This codes for CASSSREQRTDTQYF.

The chain is built from TRBV18 and TRBJ1-6; no clear D gene. The CDR3 consists of 14 residues. The germline V gene has CDR1 KGHSH and CDR2 LQKENI. V was clipped by 5 bases and J by 8 bases, with 13 bases between them. The CDR3 DNA reads TGTGCCAGCTCAGGCAGCAGCCGGGATTCACCCCTCCACTTT. It specifies CASSGSSRDSPLHF.

The J gene is TRBJ1-5, the V gene TRBV5-1; TRBD1 might be the D (5 bases). With 0 bases removed from V and 5 bases from J, the gap between germline ends came to 12 bases. The V gene's germline CDR1 is SGHRS and CDR2 YFSETQ. CDR3 size: 15 residues. The CDR3 sequence is CASSLGGRADQPQHF. In DNA form, the CDR3 reads TGCGCCAGCAGCTTGGGCGGCAGGGCTGATCAGCCCCAGCATTTT.

The rearrangement links TRBV10-3 to TRBJ1-5, with D maybe TRBD1 (5 bases). V gave up 6 bases and J gave up 5 bases, with 11 bases separating them. There are 13 residues in the CDR3. Germline V gives CDR1 ENHRY, CDR2 SYGVKD. The CDR3 here is CAIRADRDQPQHF. For the CDR3, the DNA is TGTGCCATCAGGGCCGACAGAGATCAGCCCCAGCATTTT.

The J gene is TRBJ2-2, the V gene TRBV6-5; possibly TRBD1 for D (6 bases). The CDR3 covers 15 residues. Trimming removed 6 bases at V and 1 base at J, with 12 bases between. CDR1 is MNHEY, CDR2 SVGAGI, per germline. CDR3: CASRYRGGNTGELFF. The CDR3 coding sequence is TGTGCCAGCAGATACAGAGGGGGGAACACCGGGGAGCTGTTTTTT.

The genes are TRBV19 and TRBJ2-3, with 13 bases fitting TRBD2. Per germline, CDR1 LNHDA and CDR2 SQIVND (reference sequence). Trimming took 10 bases from V and 6 from J; bases not matched to a gene: 10. CDR3 length: 15 residues. The CDR3 DNA is TGTGCCACCCTTCCCGGACTAGCGGGGGCGGATACGCAGTATTTT. It is translated as CATLPGLAGADTQYF.

Here the CDR3 reads CASSEAHGELAKNIQYF. Written as DNA, the CDR3 is TGTGCCAGCAGTGAAGCGCACGGGGAGCTAGCCAAAAACATTCAGTACTTC. The chain joins TRBV2 to TRBJ2-4; D possibly corresponds to TRBD2 (5 bases). Germline V lookup: CDR1 SNHLY, CDR2 FYNNEI. The V gene lost 0 bases and the J gene lost 0 bases, with 12 bases spanning the gap. The CDR3 consists of 17 residues.

This clone occurred a few times. J is TRBJ2-7 and V is TRBV19; 9 nucleotides match TRBD1. V lost 3 bases to trimming and J lost 5 bases; unmatched junction nucleotides: 8. This CDR3 region has 15 residues. Germline loops: CDR1 LNHDA, CDR2 SQIVND (reference sequence). Here the CDR3 reads CASSIGTGRFNEQYF. In DNA form, the CDR3 reads TGTGCCAGTAGTATCGGGACAGGGAGATTCAACGAGCAGTACTTC.